One sample yielded the 2 T cell receptor beta chains listed below, sequenced in a study of T-cell memory formation after mild COVID-19. Each CDR3 protein gets one entry after TCRdb re-called the 5' RACE reads with MiXCR. The data show a few hundred thousand distinct CDR3 sequences, roughly 21% seen once. Sequenced input: PBMCs or a T cell subset sorted from them (not recorded which). These receptors originate from an adult woman who had mild COVID-19 (a few samples of this study predate the infection). Cell type and time point are not known.

There are a few counts of this clonotype. This chain links TRBV11-3 with TRBJ2-1; 7 nucleotides line up with TRBD2. Germline lookup yields CDR1 SGHNT and CDR2 YENEEA. V was pared by 3 bases and J by 10 bases, with 6 bases of the junction left unmatched. CDR3 length equals 13 residues. CDR3 sequence (DNA): TGTGCCAGCAGCTTGGGCGGGAGAAACGAGCAGTTCTTC. The encoded protein is CASSLGGRNEQFF.

The CDR3 here is CASSYSGDPRTDTQYF. CDR3 nucleotides: TGTGCCAGCAGTTACTCGGGGGATCCGAGGACAGATACGCAGTATTTT. V and J are TRBV6-5 and TRBJ2-3, with D perhaps assigned TRBD1 or TRBD2 (5 bases each). Per germline, CDR1 MNHEY and CDR2 SVGAGI. Trimming cost V 0 bases and J 3 bases, with 13 bases left between them. The CDR3 sequence is 16 residues long.